Ten or more counts support the clone carrying this TCR beta chain. Its antigen is still unknown. This entry is derived from a study of regulatory T cells in long-lasting Graves disease. Findings and caveats of the study: Limited sample numbers may have lowered accuracy.

The time point: newly diagnosed GD, antithyroid drugs for less than 3 months. The authors made the TCR library using RNA they extracted from PBMCs. Germline V CDR1 and CDR2: MNHEY, SMNVEV (reference sequence). The V and J ends lost 5 bases and 1 base respectively, with 6 bases between them. The CDR3 length is 13 residues. Sequencing libraries for TCR beta were prepared with iRepertoire HTBI primers and Arm-PCR of CDR3 regions. TCRdb re-called the multiplex PCR reads with MiXCR, one entry per CDR3 protein. The sample holds hundreds of thousands of distinct CDR3 sequences; 16% are singletons and the top ten take around 12%. The same sample was also used in a study of T cells in Graves' hyperthyroidism and ophthalmopathy. Per that study: Pregnant or lactating patients were excluded, as were those with uncontrolled infection or other autoimmune disease.

The TCR was taken from a young man with Graves disease. This specimen was peripheral blood mononuclear cells (PBMCs), taken at new diagnosis, from a patient treated with antithyroid drugs. The V and J genes are TRBV27 and TRBJ1-5; D is uncertain. The CDR3 nucleotides read TGTGCCAGCAGTCATTCCAGCAATCAGCCCCAGCATTTT. It encodes CASSHSSNQPQHF.